This T cell receptor beta chain was obtained from a study of T cells in Graves' hyperthyroidism and ophthalmopathy. Many counts were recorded for this clonotype. The antigen is unknown. Study-wide findings and caveats: Blood also showed most of the thyroid clonotypes that were expanded above 0.001.

TCR beta CDR3 regions were amplified from RNA. Carried out on the TCR CDR3, a first-round RT-PCR used the HTBI primer set. TCRdb re-called the multiplex PCR reads with MiXCR, one entry per CDR3 protein. The data show roughly 260,000 distinct CDR3 sequences, approximately 15% seen once. The ends lost 6 bases at V and 2 bases at J; junction bases unmatched: 5. This CDR3 has 14 residues. Germline V gives CDR1 MNHNS, CDR2 SASEGT. Patients aged 18 to 65 had newly diagnosed hyperthyroidism that had lasted under 2 months. The study excluded patients with uncontrolled infection, other autoimmune disease, pregnancy or lactation. The authors obtained PBMCs from 7.5 to 10 ml of fresh peripheral blood.

The rearrangement joins TRBV6-1 to TRBJ2-7, with 9 bases identical to TRBD1. This TCR was recovered from a woman aged 40 to 49 with Graves' hyperthyroidism that later progressed to Graves' ophthalmopathy. Source material: blood. This CDR3 is CASSRDRDTYEQYF. The CDR3 DNA sequence: TGTGCCAGCAGCCGGGACAGGGATACCTACGAGCAGTACTTC.